Sequencing of this T cell receptor (beta chain) was carried out in a study of T cell repertoires in cytomegalovirus infection. For the study at large: Both a matching HLA type and CMV infection were indicated by public TCR beta signatures.

Findings and caveats of the study: Clonotype analysis showed dominance of the ex vivo response by HLA-C-restricted CMV-specific TCR beta clonotypes. CMV carriers with the relevant HLA were identified by cumulative public TCR beta family frequency.

This CDR3 comprises 14 residues. V was clipped by 9 bases and J by 2 bases, with 17 bases between them. TCRdb fed the reads into MiXCR, producing one record per CDR3 protein. The table shows hundreds of thousands of distinct CDR3 sequences, with roughly 30% occurring only once. There are a few counts of this clonotype. Its target is unknown. Sequencing was carried out using PBMCs. The receptor comes from a human donor in good health (CMV status not recorded). Some clones in this sample may be carry-over from other donors' samples. The genes are TRBV12-3 or TRBV12-4 and TRBJ2-7; maybe TRBD1 (6 bases). CDR3 coding DNA: TGTGCCAGTTCGACAGGCAGGGGTGCCTACGAGCAGTACTTC. This gives the protein CASSTGRGAYEQYF.